This TCR beta chain was observed in a study of regulatory T cells in long-lasting Graves disease. Findings and caveats of the study: Persistent-disease Graves' patients showed less TCR diversity than new cases. Favored usage of TRBV28, TRBJ1-2 and TRBJ2-5 was recorded in persistent disease.

CDR1 and CDR2 (germline): MNHNS, SASEGT. The CDR3 spans 17 residues. The V segment lost 5 bases and the J segment 2 bases; nucleotides outside the gene matches: 15. The time point was: persistent/refractory GD, antithyroid drugs over 5 years with positive TRAb. RNA isolated from PBMCs was used to make the TCR library. With EDTA tubes as the receptacles, about 9.2 milliliters of peripheral blood were drawn. CDR3-region Arm-PCR and iRepertoire HTBI primers produced the TCR beta libraries. Authors' data handling: In the combined samples, 62 TRBV and under 15 TRBJ segments were identified. TCRdb used MiXCR to reprocess the multiplex PCR reads, holding one entry per CDR3 protein. It is TCRdb's table, rather than the study itself, that gives the V and J calls and clone size. The table lists 300,000 to 350,000 distinct CDR3 sequences, roughly a fifth of them singletons. In its sample, this clonotype was seen many times. Its antigen is not identified.

The receptor was isolated from a female donor with Graves disease. The material sequenced was peripheral blood mononuclear cells (PBMCs), taken when the disease was refractory, from a patient treated with antithyroid drugs. V is TRBV6-1 and J is TRBJ2-7; 7 bases agree with TRBD2. The CDR3 region is CASSTRSWRERPYEQYF. CDR3 coding DNA: TGTGCCAGCAGTACCCGGTCGTGGCGGGAGAGGCCCTACGAGCAGTACTTC.